The source of this T cell receptor beta chain is a study of blood T cell repertoires in COVID-19. For the study at large: Nucleic acid was either cDNA or gDNA, and it came from T cells, B-cell-depleted T cells, or PBMCs.

V trimming: 0 bases; J trimming: 6 bases; junction bases outside the gene matches: 8. The germline gives CDR1 SGHRS, CDR2 YFSETQ. CDR3 length: 15 amino acids. Original handling: Amplified reference gene primers provided the basis for estimating nucleated cell counts. Some clones are missing from TCRdb's copy, which holds only in-frame ones; the method was immunoSEQ multiplex PCR. The V and J calls and the clone size are those of that table, but D and trimming were determined from the DNA. The table records more than 200,000 clones, approximately 80% of them present only once. The specimen sequenced was peripheral blood. The TCR sequence derives from a man in his forties or fifties with acute or convalescent COVID-19. The chain has TRBV5-1 and TRBJ2-7, with 8 positions matching TRBD1. Here the CDR3 DNA reads TGCGCCAGCAGCTTGGCGACAGGGGTAGCGCTCGAGCAGTACTTC. This gives the protein CASSLATGVALEQYF.